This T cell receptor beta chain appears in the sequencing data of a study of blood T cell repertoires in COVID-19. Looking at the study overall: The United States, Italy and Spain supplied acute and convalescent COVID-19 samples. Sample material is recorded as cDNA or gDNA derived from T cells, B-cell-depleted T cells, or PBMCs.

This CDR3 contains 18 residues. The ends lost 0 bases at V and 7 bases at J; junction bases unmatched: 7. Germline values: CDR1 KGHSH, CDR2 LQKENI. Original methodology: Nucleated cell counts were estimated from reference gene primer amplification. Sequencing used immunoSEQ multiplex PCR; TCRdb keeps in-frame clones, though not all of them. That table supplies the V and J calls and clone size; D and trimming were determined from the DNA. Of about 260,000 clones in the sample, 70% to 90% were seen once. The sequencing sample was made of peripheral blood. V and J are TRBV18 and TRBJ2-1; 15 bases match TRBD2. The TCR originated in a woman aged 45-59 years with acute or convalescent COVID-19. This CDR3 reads CASSPPGTSGRTGNEQFF. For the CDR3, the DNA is TGTGCCAGCTCACCACCTGGGACTAGCGGGAGGACGGGTAATGAGCAGTTCTTC.